This TCR beta chain was recorded in a study of monozygotic twins with inflammatory bowel disease. TCRdb re-called the 5' RACE reads, yielding one record per CDR3 amino acid sequence without DNA. Seen in this sample are fewer than 350,000 distinct CDR3 sequences; the ten most common clones hold roughly 2%. The germline V gene has CDR1 SGHNT and CDR2 YYREEE (reference sequence). The CDR3 is 16 amino acids. This sequence was found in a human donor with ulcerative colitis or Crohn's disease, or a healthy co-twin of an affected twin (not recorded which). Sample: blood. The chain recombines TRBV5-4 with TRBJ2-3; no DNA is available, so the TRBD2 call from TCRdb remains unchecked. CDR3 in amino acids: CASTRGGTTPGDTQYF.